The rows below give T cell receptor beta chains drawn from one sample of a study of CD8 T cells in Susac syndrome. MiXCR was run by TCRdb on the immunoSEQ multiplex PCR reads, yielding one entry per CDR3 protein. In the table there are about 120,000 distinct CDR3 sequences, about 95% of which are singletons. Sequenced material: CD4+ T cells from PBMCs. The receptors were sampled from a human donor in good health. Both conserved end residues are part of each CDR3. The order of the fields is D gene, J gene, V gene, clone size, CDR3 DNA, CDR3 protein. D genes are given only for firm matches. Size is omitted from some rows. Given values are once, few, many or a class for expanded clones.

d_gene: TRBD2
j_gene: TRBJ2-3
v_gene: TRBV12-3/TRBV12-4
abundance: -
CDR3nt: TGTGCCAGCAGGGGCACCTCGCGGGAGTTAATAGGCACAGATACGCAGTATTTT
CDR3aa: CASRGTSRELIGTDTQYF

d_gene: TRBD2
j_gene: TRBJ2-1
v_gene: TRBV24-1
abundance: few
CDR3nt: TGTGCCACCAGTGATTCGACTAGCGTAGGCGCCAATGAGCAGTTCTTC
CDR3aa: CATSDSTSVGANEQFF

d_gene: -
j_gene: TRBJ2-7
v_gene: TRBV3-1
abundance: -
CDR3nt: TGTGCCAGCAGCCTCGGGCAGGGAGTCGCCTACGAGCAGTACTTC
CDR3aa: CASSLGQGVAYEQYF

d_gene: TRBD1
j_gene: TRBJ1-2
v_gene: TRBV27
abundance: -
CDR3nt: TGTGCCAGCAGTACAACCGGGACAGGGTATGGCTACACCTTC
CDR3aa: CASSTTGTGYGYTF

d_gene: -
j_gene: TRBJ2-2
v_gene: TRBV25-1
abundance: -
CDR3nt: TGTGCCAGCAGTGGGACCCTATCGAACACCGGGGAGCTGTTTTTT
CDR3aa: CASSGTLSNTGELFF

d_gene: -
j_gene: TRBJ2-7
v_gene: TRBV4-2
abundance: few
CDR3nt: TGTGCCAGCAGCCAAGATTTTAGCGGCAGCGAGCAGTACTTC
CDR3aa: CASSQDFSGSEQYF

d_gene: -
j_gene: TRBJ2-5
v_gene: TRBV9
abundance: -
CDR3nt: TGTGCCAGCAGCGTAGCTGACGGCAAAGAGACCCAGTACTTC
CDR3aa: CASSVADGKETQYF

d_gene: TRBD2
j_gene: TRBJ2-7
v_gene: TRBV13
abundance: -
CDR3nt: TGTGCCAGCAGCATCCATTCTAGCGGGCGCTACGAGCAGTACTTC
CDR3aa: CASSIHSSGRYEQYF

d_gene: -
j_gene: TRBJ1-6
v_gene: TRBV12-3/TRBV12-4
abundance: -
CDR3nt: TGTGCCAGCAGTTTAGCGTCCAGTTCCCTCCCCCTCCACTTT
CDR3aa: CASSLASSSLPLHF

d_gene: -
j_gene: TRBJ2-5
v_gene: TRBV5-4
abundance: -
CDR3nt: TGTGCCAGCAGCTCGGAAAACCAGGACAGCAAAGAGACCCAGTACTTC
CDR3aa: CASSSENQDSKETQYF

d_gene: -
j_gene: TRBJ2-7
v_gene: TRBV12-3/TRBV12-4
abundance: -
CDR3nt: TGTGCCAGCAGTCCCAGGGACCACCCAGGGTCCGAGCAGTACTTC
CDR3aa: CASSPRDHPGSEQYF

d_gene: -
j_gene: TRBJ2-1
v_gene: TRBV7-2
abundance: -
CDR3nt: TGTGCCAGCAGCTTACGAAATTGGGCCATGGACAATGAGCAGTTCTTC
CDR3aa: CASSLRNWAMDNEQFF

d_gene: -
j_gene: TRBJ1-5
v_gene: TRBV6-5
abundance: -
CDR3nt: TGTGCTAGTCACCAAGGCAATCAGCCCCAGCATTTT
CDR3aa: CASHQGNQPQHF

d_gene: TRBD1
j_gene: TRBJ2-7
v_gene: TRBV30
abundance: once
CDR3nt: TGTGCCTGGAGACCCAAGACAGGGGGCAGGTACGAGCAGTACTTC
CDR3aa: CAWRPKTGGRYEQYF

d_gene: TRBD2
j_gene: TRBJ2-1
v_gene: TRBV29-1
abundance: -
CDR3nt: TGCAGCGTTCGAAAGGGGACTAACAATGAGCAGTTCTTC
CDR3aa: CSVRKGTNNEQFF

d_gene: TRBD1
j_gene: TRBJ2-3
v_gene: TRBV20-1
abundance: -
CDR3nt: TGCAGTGCTAGAAAGGGGGCCACAGATACGCAGTATTTT
CDR3aa: CSARKGATDTQYF

d_gene: -
j_gene: TRBJ2-1
v_gene: TRBV12-3/TRBV12-4
abundance: -
CDR3nt: TGTGCCAGCAGGGGAGAACAAAATGAGCAGTTCTTC
CDR3aa: CASRGEQNEQFF

d_gene: -
j_gene: TRBJ2-1
v_gene: TRBV20-1
abundance: -
CDR3nt: TGCAGTGCTAGAGAGGTCGGTATGGCTAATGAGCAGTTCTTC
CDR3aa: CSAREVGMANEQFF

d_gene: -
j_gene: TRBJ2-2
v_gene: TRBV5-6
abundance: -
CDR3nt: TGTGCCAGCAGTTTACCGGACAGCACGAACACCGGGGAGCTGTTTTTT
CDR3aa: CASSLPDSTNTGELFF